Presented here are 32 T cell receptor beta chains from one specimen sequenced in a study of technical replicates of blood from a handful of donors. Data came from immunoSEQ multiplex PCR; TCRdb stores just in-frame clones and leaves some out. The repertoire holds around 72,000 clones, approximately 90% seen once, with 0.38% in the top ten. What was sequenced was T cells isolated from PBMCs. Receptors originate from a human donor in good health.

V usage is TRBV5-6 and J usage is TRBJ2-7; no clear D. V was trimmed by 1 base and J by 0 bases, leaving 8 bases between them. The germline CDR1 and CDR2 sequences are SGHDT and YYEEEE. This CDR3 has 14 residues. Here the CDR3 reads CASSLYESSYEQYF. DNA of the CDR3: TGTGCCAGCAGCTTGTACGAGAGCTCCTACGAGCAGTACTTC.

The V call is TRBV7-9, the J call TRBJ2-1; 7 nucleotides line up with TRBD2. Germline-derived CDR1 and CDR2 are SEHNR and FQNEAQ (reference sequence). The V and J ends lost 1 base and 9 bases, in that order; junction bases with no gene match: 6. The CDR3 runs to 14 residues. The CDR3 spells CASSLVPAGPEQFF. DNA for the CDR3: TGTGCCAGCAGCTTAGTCCCAGCGGGACCTGAGCAGTTCTTC.

This clone showed up just once. V is TRBV4-3 and J is TRBJ1-2, with TRBD1 matching 7 bases. Germline V gene lookup returns CDR1 LGHNA and CDR2 YSLEER. The CDR3 extends over 12 amino acids. V lost 4 bases, J lost 10 bases, and 6 bases stayed unmatched. In nucleotides, the CDR3 is TGCGCCAGCAGCCGAGAGACAGGGTACTACACCTTC. It specifies CASSRETGYYTF.

This clone was found once. The CDR3 coding sequence is TGTGCCAGCAGTTTTCCGGGACTAGCGATCGAGCAGTACTTC. Its translation is CASSFPGLAIEQYF. The J gene is TRBJ2-7, the V gene TRBV28, with TRBD2 matching over 10 bases. The germline CDR1 and CDR2 sequences are MDHEN and SYDVKM. This CDR3 has 14 residues. The junction had 5 bases not matched to a gene; V was cut back by 3 bases and J by 6 bases.

The V call is TRBV19, the J call TRBJ2-6; D possibly corresponds to TRBD1 (5 bases). V gave up 5 bases and J gave up 0 bases, with 5 bases separating them. The CDR3 covers 14 residues. Germline V gives CDR1 LNHDA, CDR2 SQIVND (reference sequence). The CDR3 bases are TGTGCCAGTAGTGACAGCTCTGGGGCCAACGTCCTGACTTTC. It translates to CASSDSSGANVLTF.

The table lists this clone with a count of one. The rearrangement uses TRBV27 and TRBJ2-3; D perhaps matches TRBD1 (6 bases). Trimming removed 3 bases from V and 4 bases from J, with 11 bases in between. The CDR3 consists of 14 residues. Germline CDR1 is MNHEY and CDR2 is SMNVEV (reference sequence). The CDR3 sequence: CASSFSTGSDTQYF. The CDR3 nucleotides are TGTGCCAGCAGTTTCTCAACAGGGTCAGATACGCAGTATTTT.

The chain joins TRBV7-2 to TRBJ2-3, with 8 bases matching TRBD2. V trimming: 3 bases; J trimming: 1 base; junction bases outside the gene matches: 3. Looked up from germline, CDR1 is SGHTA and CDR2 is FQGNSA. The CDR3 sequence is 15 residues long. CDR3 in DNA: TGTGCCAGCAGCTTGACCGGGGGGGGCACAGATACGCAGTATTTT. It codes for CASSLTGGGTDTQYF.

The chain joins TRBV7-3 to TRBJ2-1; a possible D gene is TRBD2 (6 bases). Trimming left V 1 base short and J 4 bases short, with 11 bases between. The germline gives CDR1 SGHTA, CDR2 FQGTGA. The CDR3 runs 15 residues. The DNA for the CDR3 is TGTGCCAGCAGCTTAAAGGTGCGGGAATACAATGAGCAGTTCTTC. This translates into CASSLKVREYNEQFF.

V usage is TRBV30 and J usage is TRBJ2-1; 14 nucleotides align to TRBD2. The germline V gene encodes CDR1 GTSNPN and CDR2 SVGIG (reference sequence). The junction had 9 bases not matched to a gene; V was cut back by 5 bases and J by 15 bases. The CDR3 is made up of 13 amino acids. Written as DNA, the CDR3 is TGTGCCTGGGGGACTAGCGGGAGTGATACGCGGTTCTTC. Protein sequence: CAWGTSGSDTRFF.

In its sample, this clone is medium-sized. This specimen includes other DNA sequences encoding the same CDR3. J is TRBJ1-5 and V is TRBV19; D not certain. CDR3 size: 13 residues. V was trimmed by 5 bases and J by 3 bases, leaving 8 bases between them. The germline gives CDR1 LNHDA, CDR2 SQIVND (reference sequence). CDR3: CASSRGPNQPQHF. In DNA form, the CDR3 reads TGTGCCAGTAGTCGAGGTCCCAATCAGCCCCAGCATTTT.

The J gene is TRBJ2-7, the V gene TRBV20-1; D is unclear. The ends were cut back, 1 base at V and 7 bases at J, with 5 bases in the middle. The CDR3 totals 10 residues. Germline-derived CDR1 and CDR2 are DFQATT and SNEGSKA (reference sequence). CDR3 in DNA: TGCAGTGCTAGAGCCCCAGAGCAGTACTTC. This gives the protein CSARAPEQYF.

This clone occurred a few times. This chain connects TRBV11-2 to TRBJ2-7; D is ambiguous. CDR1 is SGHAT and CDR2 is FQNNGV in the germline V gene. The CDR3 is 11 residues long. The V and J ends lost 3 bases and 3 bases respectively, with 3 bases between them. CDR3 residues: CASSFNYEQYF. CDR3 nucleotide sequence: TGTGCCAGCAGCTTTAACTACGAGCAGTACTTC.

This sequence joins TRBV15 and TRBJ1-1; D ambiguous. V lost 5 bases to trimming and J lost 3 bases, with 16 bases between them. Looked up from germline, CDR1 is LNHNV and CDR2 is YYDKDF (reference sequence). The length of the CDR3 is 15 residues. The CDR3 spells CATSWAASTHTEAFF. DNA for the CDR3: TGTGCCACCAGCTGGGCTGCGTCAACCCACACTGAAGCTTTCTTT.

The chain recombines TRBV7-8 with TRBJ1-2; D is possibly TRBD1 (6 bases). The germline V gene has CDR1 SGHVS and CDR2 FQNEAQ. The CDR3 spans 20 residues. V was shortened by 2 bases and J by 0 bases, with 25 bases between the two germline ends. The CDR3 loop reads CASSLFRVLRTGTTNYGYTF. The CDR3 DNA reads as TGTGCCAGCAGCTTATTTAGGGTCCTGAGAACAGGGACCACTAACTATGGCTACACCTTC.

This chain uses TRBV6-1 with TRBJ2-2; weak D call: TRBD2 (5 bases). The CDR3 is 16 amino acids. The V end lost 4 bases, the J end lost 0 bases, and 12 bases lay between the germline ends. CDR1 is MNHNS and CDR2 is SASEGT in the germline V gene. CDR3 sequence: CASSVLSVTNTGELFF. CDR3 bases: TGTGCCAGCAGTGTCCTTAGCGTTACGAACACCGGGGAGCTGTTTTTT.

The chain joins TRBV7-8 to TRBJ1-1; unclear D gene. CDR3 length equals 14 residues. The V end was cut by 1 base, the J end by 1 base, with 7 bases between. Germline V gene lookup returns CDR1 SGHVS and CDR2 FQNEAQ. Here the CDR3 DNA reads TGTGCCAGCAGCTTAGGGGCGGGGAACACTGAAGCTTTCTTT. Residues: CASSLGAGNTEAFF.

The chain is built from TRBV19 and TRBJ1-5; 7 positions agree with TRBD1. Germline lookup yields CDR1 LNHDA and CDR2 SQIVND (reference sequence). Unmatched junction bases numbered 6, after V lost 8 bases and J lost 2 bases. The CDR3 extends over 14 amino acids. CDR3 nucleotide sequence: TGTGCCAGTTCTTACAGGGGCGGCAATCAGCCCCAGCATTTT. Amino acids: CASSYRGGNQPQHF.

This clone came up once. V usage is TRBV23-1 and J usage is TRBJ2-3; D is perhaps TRBD2 (5 bases). TRBV23-1 is filed as an ORF, its function uncertain. Between the trimmed V and J ends, which lost 3 bases and 4 bases, there was a span of 17 bases. The CDR3 loop spans 16 amino acids. The CDR3 coding sequence is TGCGCCAGCAGTCAGAGGCTAGCAAAAAAATCAGATACGCAGTATTTT. Its protein product is CASSQRLAKKSDTQYF.

The chain recombines TRBV5-6 with TRBJ2-3; tentatively, D is TRBD2 (6 bases). This CDR3 spans 16 amino acids. Trimming took off 0 bases at V and 1 base at J, with 12 bases between the two ends. The germline V gene has CDR1 SGHDT and CDR2 YYEEEE. CDR3 nucleotides: TGTGCCAGCAGCTTGGCCTGGACTACGGGCACAGATACGCAGTATTTT. Translation gives CASSLAWTTGTDTQYF.

The J gene is TRBJ2-1, the V gene TRBV6-6; 12 bases line up with TRBD2. Per the germline V gene, CDR1 is MNHNY and CDR2 is SVGAGI (reference sequence). This CDR3 spans 16 amino acids. After removal of 2 bases from V and 6 bases from J, the junction contained 5 bases not matched to a gene. CDR3 DNA: TGTGCCAGCAGTTACACCCCTAGCGGGAGGGCCAATGAGCAGTTCTTC. This encodes CASSYTPSGRANEQFF.

V and J are TRBV11-2 and TRBJ2-7, with 13 positions matching TRBD2. V shed 6 bases, J shed 3 bases, and the junction held 5 bases outside the gene matches. Germline CDR1 and CDR2: SGHAT and FQNNGV. The CDR3 is made up of 15 amino acids. In DNA, the CDR3 is TGTGCCAGCAGTTTCGGACTAGCGGGAGTCTACGAGCAGTACTTC. Translated, it gives CASSFGLAGVYEQYF.

This sequence joins TRBV30 and TRBJ1-5; possible D gene TRBD1, 6 bases. The length of the CDR3 is 14 residues. CDR1 and CDR2 from the germline V gene are GTSNPN and SVGIG (reference sequence). Trimming removed 2 bases from V and 6 bases from J, with 14 bases in between. CDR3 loop: CAWSIGQKPQPQHF. CDR3 nucleotides: TGTGCCTGGAGTATCGGACAGAAGCCTCAGCCCCAGCATTTT.

This clone was counted between two and nine times. The rearrangement joins TRBV28 to TRBJ1-1, with a possible D match to TRBD1 (5 bases). V shed 5 bases and J shed 7 bases, with 11 bases lying between them. The CDR3 is made up of 12 amino acids. Looked up from germline, CDR1 is MDHEN and CDR2 is SYDVKM. In DNA form, the CDR3 reads TGTGCCAGCAGTCTCCGACAGAATGAAGCTTTCTTT. This encodes CASSLRQNEAFF.

The V call is TRBV19, the J call TRBJ1-1; 8 bases are shared with TRBD1. Germline CDR1 and CDR2: LNHDA and SQIVND (reference sequence). The J segment lost 4 bases and the V segment lost 3 bases, leaving 1 base of the junction unmatched. This CDR3 spans 13 amino acids. Written as DNA, the CDR3 is TGTGCCAGTAGTATTCAGGGGGCCACTGAAGCTTTCTTT. It yields the protein CASSIQGATEAFF. The full variable domain, completed using reference TRBV19 and TRBJ1-1, is DGGITQSPKYLFRKEGQNVTLSCEQNLNHDAMYWYRQDPGQGLRLIYYSQIVNDFQKGDIAEGYSVSREKKESFPLTVTSAQKNPTAFYLCASSIQGATEAFFGQGTRLTVV.

This chain links TRBV11-3 with TRBJ2-2, with 7 nucleotides matching TRBD2. Germline trimming cut 0 bases from V and 1 base from J; bases unmatched to any gene: 5. This CDR3 has 17 amino acids. Germline-derived CDR1 and CDR2 are SGHNT and YENEEA. The CDR3 spells CASSLDLPSGNTGELFF. The CDR3 DNA is TGTGCCAGCAGCTTAGATTTACCTAGCGGGAACACCGGGGAGCTGTTTTTT.

The chain combines TRBV10-3 with TRBJ2-7, with TRBD2 identical over 10 bases. CDR1 and CDR2 (germline): ENHRY, SYGVKD. This CDR3 is built from 15 residues. V shed 0 bases, J shed 3 bases, and the junction held 2 bases outside the gene matches. CDR3 bases: TGTGCCATCAGTGAGTCAGTAGCGGGAGGCTACGAGCAGTACTTC. Protein product: CAISESVAGGYEQYF.

This clone occurred once. J is TRBJ2-2 and V is TRBV4-1; the D gene is possibly TRBD2 (5 bases). Germline V gene sequence: CDR1 MGHRA, CDR2 YSYEKL. The CDR3 has 14 residues. The ends were cut back, 3 bases at V and 3 bases at J, with 8 bases in the middle. The CDR3 loop is CASSHPRDTGELFF. Written as DNA, the CDR3 is TGCGCCAGCAGCCATCCGCGGGACACCGGGGAGCTGTTTTTT.

A single count supports this clone. The V gene is TRBV13, the J gene TRBJ1-2; the D is unclear. The germline V gene has CDR1 PRHDT and CDR2 FYEKMQ (reference sequence). The V and J ends lost 0 bases and 4 bases respectively, with 9 bases between them. The CDR3 runs to 14 residues. CDR3 region: CASSLGGRPYGYTF. For the CDR3, the DNA is TGTGCCAGCAGCTTAGGGGGCAGACCCTATGGCTACACCTTC.

This clone was picked up one time. The chain couples TRBV11-1 to TRBJ2-2, with 11 bases identical to TRBD2. Germline values: CDR1 SGHAT, CDR2 FQDESV (reference sequence). The CDR3 extends over 15 amino acids. After removal of 6 bases from V and 1 base from J, the junction contained 1 base not matched to a gene. The CDR3 is CASRGTSGNTGELFF. The CDR3 DNA is TGTGCCAGCAGGGGGACTAGCGGGAACACCGGGGAGCTGTTTTTT.

V is TRBV16 and J is TRBJ2-7; D is possibly TRBD1 (6 bases). Between the trimmed V and J ends, which lost 4 bases and 4 bases, there was a span of 14 bases. This CDR3 is built from 14 residues. The germline CDR1 and CDR2 sequences are KGHSY and FQNENV. CDR3 loop: CASSRRDNFYEQYF. The CDR3 region has the DNA TGTGCCAGCAGCCGTCGGGACAATTTTTACGAGCAGTACTTC. The entire variable domain, with the rest obtained from reference TRBV16 and TRBJ2-7, is as follows: GEEVAQTPKHLVRGEGQKAKLYCAPIKGHSYVFWYQQVLKNEFKFLISFQNENVFDETGMPKERFSAKCLPNSPCSLEIQATKLEDSAVYFCASSRRDNFYEQYFGPGTRLTVT.

The gene calls are TRBV2 and TRBJ1-5; D is unresolved. This CDR3 comprises 13 residues. Germline loops: CDR1 SNHLY, CDR2 FYNNEI. V gave up 6 bases and J gave up 5 bases, with 11 bases separating them. CDR3 region: CASRNSIDQPQHF. In nucleotides, the CDR3 is TGTGCCAGCAGAAATTCCATAGATCAGCCCCAGCATTTT.

The J gene is TRBJ1-1, the V gene TRBV11-2; tentatively, D is TRBD1 (5 bases). The CDR3 has 16 residues. Deletions cut 2 bases from V and 3 bases from J, with 16 bases between. Per the germline V gene, CDR1 is SGHAT and CDR2 is FQNNGV. CDR3 coding DNA: TGTGCCAGCAGCTTAAAATTCGGACAAGCTCACACTGAAGCTTTCTTT. This translates into CASSLKFGQAHTEAFF.